The entry below gives a single TCR beta chain sequence along with its context. Other DNA variants within this sample encode the same CDR3. The CDR3 contains 15 residues. Germline lookup yields CDR1 MNHEY and CDR2 SVGAGI. The V end lost 2 bases, the J end lost 1 base, and 8 bases lay between the germline ends. This entry comes from a study of blood T cell repertoires in COVID-19. Study summary: Sites across the United States, Italy and Spain contributed samples from acute and convalescent COVID-19. T cells, B-cell-depleted T cells, or PBMCs supplied cDNA or gDNA.

How the authors handled the data: For nucleated cells, counts were estimated from reference gene primer amplification. Clones were sequenced by immunoSEQ multiplex PCR, and TCRdb holds only the in-frame ones, with some missing. The V and J calls and the clone size are those of that table, but D and trimming were determined from the DNA. Seen here are 200,000 to 250,000 clones, around nine tenths observed once, and the top ten hold 2.5% to 3%. This receptor was identified in a woman in her sixties with acute or convalescent COVID-19. The chain carries TRBV6-5 and TRBJ2-2; TRBD1 might be the D (5 bases). The sequenced material came from peripheral blood. As DNA, the CDR3 is TGTGCCAGCAGTTACAGAAGGGGGAACACCGGGGAGCTGTTTTTT. Translation gives CASSYRRGNTGELFF.